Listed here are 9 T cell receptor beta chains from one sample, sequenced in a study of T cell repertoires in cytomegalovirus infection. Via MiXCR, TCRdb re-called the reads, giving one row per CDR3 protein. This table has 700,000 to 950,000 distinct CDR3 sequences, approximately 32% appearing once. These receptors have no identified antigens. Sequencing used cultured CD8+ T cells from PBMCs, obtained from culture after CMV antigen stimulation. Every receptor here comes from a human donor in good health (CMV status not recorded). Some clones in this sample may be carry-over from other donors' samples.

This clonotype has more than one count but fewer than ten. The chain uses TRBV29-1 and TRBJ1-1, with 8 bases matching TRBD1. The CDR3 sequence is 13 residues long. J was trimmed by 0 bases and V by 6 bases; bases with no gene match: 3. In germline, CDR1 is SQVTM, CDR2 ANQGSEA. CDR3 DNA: TGCAGCGTGGCGACAGGGGTGAACACTGAAGCTTTCTTT. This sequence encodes CSVATGVNTEAFF.

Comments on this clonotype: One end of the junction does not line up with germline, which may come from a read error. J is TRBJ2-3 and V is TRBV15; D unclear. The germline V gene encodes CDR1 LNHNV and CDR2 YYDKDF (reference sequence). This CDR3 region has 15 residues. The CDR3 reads CATGRVETPEDTQYF. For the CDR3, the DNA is TGTGCCACCGGCAGAGTTGAGACTCCAGAAGATACGCAGTATTTT.

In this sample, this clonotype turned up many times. The CDR3, as DNA: TGTGCCAGCAGCTTAGCTCCGACAGGGTACAGCAATCAGCCCCAGCATTTT. Its translation: CASSLAPTGYSNQPQHF. The chain carries TRBV7-9 and TRBJ1-5; 7 nucleotides match TRBD1. The CDR3 has 17 residues. Germline CDR1 is SEHNR and CDR2 is FQNEAQ (reference sequence). With V trimmed by 0 bases and J by 1 base, 6 bases remained unmatched.

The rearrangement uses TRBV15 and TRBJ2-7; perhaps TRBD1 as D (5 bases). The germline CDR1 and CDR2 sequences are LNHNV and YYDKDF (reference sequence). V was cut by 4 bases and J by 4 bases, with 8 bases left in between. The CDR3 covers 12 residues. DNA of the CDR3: TGTGCCACCAGCACCCAGGGTTACGAGCAGTACTTC. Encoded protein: CATSTQGYEQYF.

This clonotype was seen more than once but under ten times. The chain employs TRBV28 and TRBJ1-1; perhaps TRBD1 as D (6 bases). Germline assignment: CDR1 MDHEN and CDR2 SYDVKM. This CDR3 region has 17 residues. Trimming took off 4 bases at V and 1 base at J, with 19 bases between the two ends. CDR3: CASSSHRLGAWNTEAFF. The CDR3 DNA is TGTGCCAGCAGTTCCCACCGGTTGGGGGCTTGGAACACTGAAGCTTTCTTT.

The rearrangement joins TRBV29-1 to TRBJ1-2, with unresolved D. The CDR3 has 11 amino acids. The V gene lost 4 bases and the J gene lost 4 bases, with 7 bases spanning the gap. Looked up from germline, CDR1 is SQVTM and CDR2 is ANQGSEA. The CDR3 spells CSVGSSYGYTF. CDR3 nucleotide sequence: TGCAGCGTTGGCAGTAGCTATGGCTACACCTTC. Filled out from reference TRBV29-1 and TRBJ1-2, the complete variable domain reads SAVISQKPSRDICQRGTSLTIQCQVDSQVTMMFWYRQQPGQSLTLIATANQGSEATYESGFVIDKFPISRPNLTFSTLTVSNMSPEDSSIYLCSVGSSYGYTFGSGTRLTVV.

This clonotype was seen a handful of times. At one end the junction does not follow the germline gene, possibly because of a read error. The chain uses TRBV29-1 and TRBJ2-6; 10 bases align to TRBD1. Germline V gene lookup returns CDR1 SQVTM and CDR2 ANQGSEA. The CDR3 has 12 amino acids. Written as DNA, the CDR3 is TGCAGCGTGTGGACAGGGGGCAACGTCCTGACTTTC. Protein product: CSVWTGGNVLTF.

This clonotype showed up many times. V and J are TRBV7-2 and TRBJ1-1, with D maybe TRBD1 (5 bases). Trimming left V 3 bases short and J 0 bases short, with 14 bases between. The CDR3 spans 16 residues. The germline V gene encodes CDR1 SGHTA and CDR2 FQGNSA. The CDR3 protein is CASSFEGTLMNTEAFF. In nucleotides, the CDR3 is TGTGCCAGCAGCTTTGAGGGGACCTTAATGAACACTGAAGCTTTCTTT.

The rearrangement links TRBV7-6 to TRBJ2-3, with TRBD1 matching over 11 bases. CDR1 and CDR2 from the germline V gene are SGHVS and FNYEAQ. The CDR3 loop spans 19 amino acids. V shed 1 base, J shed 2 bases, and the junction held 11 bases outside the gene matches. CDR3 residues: CASSLDPSWTGGYTDTQYF. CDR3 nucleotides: TGTGCCAGCAGCTTAGACCCTTCCTGGACAGGGGGCTACACAGATACGCAGTATTTT.